The source of this TCR beta chain is a study of T cell repertoires in cytomegalovirus infection (dated by TCRdb to about 2019). With regard to the full study: Donor HLA type was relevant to the analysis, because carriage of CMV infection together with the matching HLA type was indicated by public TCR beta signatures. Summary of the overall study and its limitations: Cumulative frequency of public TCR beta family members discriminated carriers of CMV infection plus the relevant HLA type in this cohort and an independent roughly 320-donor cohort. The ex vivo response was dominated by HLA-C-restricted CMV-specific TCR beta clonotypes, which also provided the single most frequent clonotype in two of eight donors.

Sequencing relied on an Illumina HiSeq 1500. TCRdb reworked the public reads: Q25 trimming with fastp, MiXCR clone assembly, productive beta chains retained. When rows share a CDR3 protein, they turn into one entry using the most common DNA and genes. Across this sample there are around 210,000 distinct CDR3 sequences, with 6% to 8% seen only once. Roughly 6.5% of the sample comes from the top ten. From its cysteine to its phenylalanine, the CDR3 spans 13 amino acids. CDR3 DNA is the only sequence kept; it has 39 bases, read in frame from the first base. CDR1 MDHEN and CDR2 SYDVKM were looked up in the germline V gene. Between the V and J ends, shortened by 6 bases and 6 bases respectively, the junction contains 14 bases. This clonotype was detected many times. The antigen it binds to is not known. Per-nucleotide qualities are absent, and no much larger clonotype sits a single base away.

This clonotype was obtained from a human donor in good health (CMV status not recorded). Some clones in this sample may be carry-over from other donors' samples. The rearrangement combines TRBV28 with TRBJ1-1, and the D gene may be TRBD1, 5 bases matching. Sequences were obtained from PBMCs. The DNA sequence reads TGTGCCAGCAGCCTCTCTGGGGCAGCTGAAGCTTTCTTT. Translation gives CASSLSGAAEAFF.